This T cell receptor beta chain was sequenced during a study of tumor-infiltrating lymphocytes in oesophageal squamous cell carcinoma. Germline CDR1 SGHRS, CDR2 YFSETQ. This CDR3 contains 14 residues. V gave up 4 bases and J gave up 2 bases, with 12 bases separating them. This clonotype was seen at least ten times. TCRdb reprocessed the PCR reads via MiXCR and lists one record per CDR3 protein. Of some 16,000 distinct CDR3 sequences in the sample, about 50% were seen once. Source material: esophageal tumor tissue. The TCR was taken from a male donor with esophageal squamous cell carcinoma. The chain links TRBV5-1 to TRBJ1-1; D unresolved. In DNA, the CDR3 is TGCGCCAGCAGCCGCCCGGGGTCAAACACTGAAGCTTTCTTT. Its translation: CASSRPGSNTEAFF.